The present entry profiles one T cell receptor (beta chain) with its context. The target antigen is unknown. This specimen belongs to a study of T cell responses to AZD1222 COVID-19 vaccine. Study-wide findings and caveats: It was only a handful of AZD1222 recipients who were seropositive at baseline.

The data were produced by immunoSEQ multiplex PCR, yet TCRdb's version contains in-frame clones alone and is incomplete. The sample has under 200,000 clones, roughly 92% seen once. CDR3 length: 14 residues. V lost 7 bases to trimming and J lost 4 bases; unmatched junction nucleotides: 4. CDR1 is SEHNR and CDR2 is FQNEAQ in the germline V gene (reference sequence). The gene calls are TRBV7-9 and TRBJ2-1; 10 nucleotides match TRBD1. This receptor was taken from an adult who received the MenACWY meningococcal vaccine as a control. Material: peripheral blood, obtained 28 days after the second dose of the MenACWY control vaccine. The CDR3 loop is CASMGGQGYNEQFF. CDR3 nucleotide sequence: TGTGCCAGCATGGGGGGACAGGGGTACAATGAGCAGTTCTTC.